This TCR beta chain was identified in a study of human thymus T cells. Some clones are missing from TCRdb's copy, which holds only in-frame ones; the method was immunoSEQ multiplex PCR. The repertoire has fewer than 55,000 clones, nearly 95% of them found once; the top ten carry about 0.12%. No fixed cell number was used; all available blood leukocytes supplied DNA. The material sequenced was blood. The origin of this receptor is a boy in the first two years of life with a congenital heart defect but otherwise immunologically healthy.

Here the CDR3 DNA reads TGTGCCAGCAGCCACACCGGATCCGGGACTAGGGGTGCCAAAAACATTCAGTACTTC. Translation: CASSHTGSGTRGAKNIQYF. The rearrangement links TRBV7-9 to TRBJ2-4; 8 bases align to TRBD2. CDR1 is SEHNR, CDR2 FQNEAQ, per germline (reference sequence). The J segment lost 1 base and the V segment lost 5 bases, leaving 16 bases of the junction unmatched. The CDR3 consists of 19 residues. The whole variable domain, remainder taken from reference TRBV7-9 and TRBJ2-4, is DTGVSQNPRHKITKRGQNVTFRCDPISEHNRLYWYRQTLGQGPEFLTYFQNEAQLEKSRLLSDRFSAERPKGSFSTLEIQRTEQGDSAMYLCASSHTGSGTRGAKNIQYFGAGTRLSVL.